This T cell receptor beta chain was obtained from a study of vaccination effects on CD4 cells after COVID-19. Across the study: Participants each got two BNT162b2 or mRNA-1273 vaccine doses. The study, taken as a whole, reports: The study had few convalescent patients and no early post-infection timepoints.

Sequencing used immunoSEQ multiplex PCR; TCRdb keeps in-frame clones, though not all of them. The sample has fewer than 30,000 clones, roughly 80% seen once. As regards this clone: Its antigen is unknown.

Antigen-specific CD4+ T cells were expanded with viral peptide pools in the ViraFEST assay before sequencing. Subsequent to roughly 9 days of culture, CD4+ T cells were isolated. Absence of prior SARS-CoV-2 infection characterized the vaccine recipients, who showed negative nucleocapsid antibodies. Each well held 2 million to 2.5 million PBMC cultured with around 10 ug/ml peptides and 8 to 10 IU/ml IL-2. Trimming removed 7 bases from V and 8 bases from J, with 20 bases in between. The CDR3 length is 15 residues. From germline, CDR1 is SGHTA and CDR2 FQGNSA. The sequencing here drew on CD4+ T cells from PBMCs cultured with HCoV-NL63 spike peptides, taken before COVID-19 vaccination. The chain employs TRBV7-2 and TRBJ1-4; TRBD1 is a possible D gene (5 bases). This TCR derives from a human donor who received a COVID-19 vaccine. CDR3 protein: CASNFMSGRGEKLFF. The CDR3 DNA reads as TGTGCCAGCAACTTTATGTCAGGGCGAGGAGAAAAACTGTTTTTT.